The 21 T cell receptor beta chains in this list originate from one sample, sequenced in a study of immune reconstitution after stem cell transplant in scleroderma. Via MiXCR, TCRdb re-called the RT-PCR reads, giving one row per CDR3 protein. The table includes more than 800 distinct CDR3 sequences, just under 9.5% detected once. The specimen was obtained before or after autologous hematopoietic stem cell transplantation (not recorded which). The receptors here all came from a male donor with systemic sclerosis.

This clonotype is labeled large. V gene TRBV27 combines with J gene TRBJ2-1, with 7 bases aligning to TRBD1. Germline-derived CDR1 and CDR2 are MNHEY and SMNVEV (reference sequence). The CDR3 sequence is 16 residues long. V gave up 2 bases and J gave up 4 bases; unmatched junction bases: 8. The DNA for the CDR3 is TGTGCCAGCAGTTTAACCGGGACAGCGGAATACAATGAGCAGTTCTTC. Translating gives CASSLTGTAEYNEQFF.

Judged by abundance, this clonotype is medium-sized. The chain uses TRBV11-2 and TRBJ1-1, with no clear D. The V end lost 4 bases, the J end lost 4 bases, and 7 bases lay between the germline ends. The CDR3 sequence is 12 residues long. Germline CDR1 and CDR2: SGHAT and FQNNGV. DNA for the CDR3: TGTGCCAGCAGCTCTAGGTTCACTGAAGCTTTCTTT. Its protein is CASSSRFTEAFF.

By share, this clonotype ranks as medium-sized (0.01 to 0.1%). V is TRBV2 and J is TRBJ2-1; D not certain. CDR3 length: 11 amino acids. Germline CDR1 reads SNHLY; CDR2 reads FYNNEI. Trimming left V 4 bases short and J 5 bases short, with 3 bases between. The CDR3 nucleotides read TGTGCCAGCAGTGCCGACAATGAGCAGTTCTTC. This encodes CASSADNEQFF.

The rearrangement links TRBV2 to TRBJ2-3; D may be TRBD1 (6 bases). V shed 3 bases and J shed 10 bases, with 17 bases lying between them. This CDR3 is built from 14 residues. Per germline, CDR1 SNHLY and CDR2 FYNNEI. CDR3 coding DNA: TGTGCCAGCAGTGATCCGTACAGGGCTGCGGCGCAGTATTTT. Translated: CASSDPYRAAAQYF. Supplemented by reference TRBV2 and TRBJ2-3, the full variable domain reads EPEVTQTPSHQVTQMGQEVILRCVPISNHLYFYWYRQILGQKVEFLVSFYNNEISEKSEIFDDQFSVERPDGSNFTLKIRSTKLEDSAMYFCASSDPYRAAAQYFGPGTRLTVL.

This clonotype qualifies as large (0.1 to 1%). The J gene is TRBJ2-1, the V gene TRBV24-1, with a weak D call TRBD2 (7 bases). V was pared by 8 bases and J by 5 bases, with 12 bases between. The CDR3 extends over 13 amino acids. Per the germline V gene, CDR1 is KGHDR and CDR2 is SFDVKD. The DNA for the CDR3 is TGTGCCACCAAGGCGGGGGCCAACAATGAGCAGTTCTTC. This codes for CATKAGANNEQFF.

This clonotype is judged large. J is TRBJ2-2 and V is TRBV19; D unclear. Trimming stripped 1 base from V and 3 bases from J, with 6 bases between. The germline CDR1 and CDR2 sequences are LNHDA and SQIVND (reference sequence). This CDR3 has 14 residues. The DNA of the CDR3 is TGTGCCAGTAGTATAGCTATCGACACCGGGGAGCTGTTTTTT. Amino acid sequence: CASSIAIDTGELFF.

Relative to its sample, this clonotype is large. The rearrangement joins TRBV2 to TRBJ2-3; 15 bases align to TRBD2. The V gene end was trimmed by 6 bases and the J gene end by 5 bases; junction bases not matched to a gene: 6. The CDR3 runs 16 residues. Germline V gene lookup returns CDR1 SNHLY and CDR2 FYNNEI. The CDR3 sequence is CASSWTSGGAGDTQYF. The CDR3 DNA is TGTGCCAGCAGCTGGACTAGCGGGGGGGCAGGAGATACGCAGTATTTT.

This clonotype is large by share. The CDR3 reads CASSLVLDPSTDTQYF. For the CDR3, the DNA is TGTGCCAGCAGCTTAGTTTTGGACCCCAGCACAGATACGCAGTATTTT. The rearrangement links TRBV7-2 to TRBJ2-3; D gene ambiguous. The ends were cut back, 1 base at V and 0 bases at J, with 11 bases in the middle. CDR3 size: 16 residues. Germline V CDR1 and CDR2: SGHTA, FQGNSA.

By share, this clonotype ranks as large (0.1 to 1%). V usage is TRBV20-1 and J usage is TRBJ2-5, with a weak D call TRBD2 (6 bases). Between the trimmed V and J ends, which lost 3 bases and 7 bases, there was a span of 12 bases. CDR1 and CDR2 (germline): DFQATT, SNEGSKA (reference sequence). CDR3 length: 12 residues. CDR3 in DNA: TGCAGTGCTAGGGCTCCCGGGGGGACCCAGTACTTC. Protein sequence: CSARAPGGTQYF.

By frequency in the sample, this clonotype is large (0.1 to 1%). V and J are TRBV2 and TRBJ1-2; TRBD1 matches 10 bases. This CDR3 contains 15 residues. Germline CDR1 is SNHLY and CDR2 is FYNNEI. The J segment lost 1 base and the V segment lost 6 bases, leaving 5 bases of the junction unmatched. CDR3 sequence (DNA): TGTGCCAGCAGGGCCGGGACAGGGGTTAACTATGGCTACACCTTC. As protein: CASRAGTGVNYGYTF.

By sample share, this clonotype is large. This chain connects TRBV2 to TRBJ2-1, with D tentatively TRBD2 (5 bases). The CDR3 spans 15 residues. V lost 4 bases and J lost 0, with 10 bases in between. Germline lookup yields CDR1 SNHLY and CDR2 FYNNEI. The CDR3 reads CASSAGSSSYNEQFF. CDR3 nucleotide sequence: TGTGCCAGCAGTGCGGGGTCTAGCTCCTACAATGAGCAGTTCTTC.

This clonotype came up once. This sequence joins TRBV5-4 and TRBJ2-3; no clear D gene. The V end lost 7 bases, the J end lost 0 bases, and 9 bases lay between the germline ends. Germline V gives CDR1 SGHNT, CDR2 YYREEE (reference sequence). The CDR3 loop spans 13 amino acids. The CDR3 DNA is TGTGCCAGCGGAACTACTAGCACAGATACGCAGTATTTT. Encoded protein: CASGTTSTDTQYF.

By proportion, this clonotype is large. The chain links TRBV28 to TRBJ2-5, with TRBD2 identical over 8 bases. The trim removed 5 bases at V and 4 bases at J, leaving 3 bases unmatched. The CDR3 sequence is 13 residues long. Germline V gene data show CDR1 as MDHEN and CDR2 as SYDVKM. The CDR3 DNA follows: TGTGCCAGCAGTCAGCGGGGGAGAGAGACCCAGTACTTC. Translation: CASSQRGRETQYF.

In its sample, this clonotype is large. The chain combines TRBV2 with TRBJ2-3, with D perhaps TRBD2 (6 bases). The CDR3 loop spans 15 amino acids. Trimming cost V 2 bases and J 4 bases, with 13 bases left between them. Germline CDR1 SNHLY, CDR2 FYNNEI. The CDR3 loop reads CASSESEGSPDTQYF. DNA for the CDR3: TGTGCCAGCAGTGAATCGGAGGGGAGCCCAGATACGCAGTATTTT.

J is TRBJ1-3 and V is TRBV7-2; D gene unclear. Trimming cost V 1 base and J 0 bases, with 7 bases left between them. Germline values: CDR1 SGHTA, CDR2 FQGNSA. The CDR3 sequence is 15 residues long. This CDR3 is CASSLEVSSGNTIYF. The CDR3 DNA follows: TGTGCCAGCAGCTTAGAAGTGAGCTCTGGAAACACCATATATTTT.

This clonotype is deemed medium-sized (0.01 to 0.1%). The chain combines TRBV7-2 with TRBJ2-5; D is perhaps TRBD1 (6 bases). This CDR3 region has 13 residues. Trimming stripped 5 bases from V and 5 bases from J, with 12 bases between. Looked up from germline, CDR1 is SGHTA and CDR2 is FQGNSA. As DNA, the CDR3 is TGTGCCAGCAGCATGAACAGGGAGGAGACCCAGTACTTC. This encodes CASSMNREETQYF.

This clonotype is medium-sized by share. A much larger clonotype is one base distant, so this may be a read error. The gene calls are TRBV20-1 and TRBJ2-2, with D tentatively TRBD2 (6 bases). The V gene lost 4 bases and the J gene lost 1 base, with 10 bases spanning the gap. The CDR3 totals 14 residues. Germline-derived CDR1 and CDR2 are DFQATT and SNEGSKA (reference sequence). This CDR3 is CSAIEAGNTGELFF. The CDR3 coding sequence is TGCAGTGCTATAGAAGCGGGGAACACCGGGGAGCTGTTTTTT.

This clonotype is medium-sized by share. The rearrangement uses TRBV27 and TRBJ1-2; unclear D gene. Germline V CDR1 and CDR2: MNHEY, SMNVEV (reference sequence). Trimming cost V 6 bases and J 2 bases, with 10 bases left between them. The CDR3 covers 13 residues. The CDR3 region has the DNA TGTGCCAGCAGCAGGACGGTCAACTATGGCTACACCTTC. Its translation: CASSRTVNYGYTF.

By share, this clonotype ranks as medium-sized. J is TRBJ2-2 and V is TRBV29-1, with D tentatively TRBD1 or TRBD2 (5 bases each). The CDR3 has 13 amino acids. Germline V gene lookup returns CDR1 SQVTM and CDR2 ANQGSEA. Trimming removed 5 bases from V and 5 bases from J, with 12 bases in between. This CDR3 reads CSVWGSNTGELFF. CDR3 in DNA: TGCAGCGTTTGGGGGAGTAATACCGGGGAGCTGTTTTTT.

By share, this clonotype counts as large (0.1 to 1%). The CDR3 loop is CSVAGSLSEKLFF. The CDR3 coding sequence is TGCAGCGTTGCTGGGAGCTTAAGTGAAAAACTGTTTTTT. This rearrangement joins TRBV29-1 to TRBJ1-4, with D uncertain. The V and J ends lost 4 bases and 7 bases respectively, with 13 bases between them. This CDR3 region has 13 residues. Per the germline V gene, CDR1 is SQVTM and CDR2 is ANQGSEA. The variable domain in full, completed from reference TRBV29-1 and TRBJ1-4, reads SAVISQKPSRDICQRGTSLTIQCQVDSQVTMMFWYRQQPGQSLTLIATANQGSEATYESGFVIDKFPISRPNLTFSTLTVSNMSPEDSSIYLCSVAGSLSEKLFFGSGTQLSVL.

As DNA, the CDR3 is TGTGCCAGCTCACCACGGGAGGGCTTAGTCAATGAGCAGTTCTTC. It is translated as CASSPREGLVNEQFF. The chain combines TRBV18 with TRBJ2-1; 7 positions match TRBD2. The CDR3 is 15 residues long. V shed 1 base, J shed 6 bases, and the junction held 6 bases outside the gene matches. Germline values: CDR1 KGHSH, CDR2 LQKENI.